These 10 T cell receptor beta chains came from one sample sequenced in a study of CD8 T cells in Susac syndrome. It was with random hexamers that about 0.45 to 1 ug RNA was reverse transcribed. TCRdb reprocessed the immunoSEQ multiplex PCR reads via MiXCR and lists one record per CDR3 protein. The table records 70,000 or so distinct CDR3 sequences, roughly 94% of them present only once. Sequencing was carried out using CD8+ T cells from PBMCs. Receptors originate from a human donor with multiple sclerosis.

The chain joins TRBV29-1 to TRBJ1-6, with a possible D match to TRBD1 (6 bases). CDR3 size: 12 residues. Germline V gene data show CDR1 as SQVTM and CDR2 as ANQGSEA. Trimming removed 7 bases from V and 7 bases from J, with 11 bases in between. CDR3 sequence reads: CSARTGNSPLHF. DNA for the CDR3: TGCAGCGCCCGCACAGGGAATTCACCCCTCCACTTT.

The chain has TRBV20-1 and TRBJ2-7; D tentatively reads TRBD1 or TRBD2 (5 bases each). This CDR3 contains 15 residues. The germline V gene encodes CDR1 DFQATT and CDR2 SNEGSKA (reference sequence). Trimming removed 3 bases from V and 0 bases from J, with 15 bases in between. CDR3 in DNA: TGCAGTGCTAGGAGCCGGGGCAGGTTCTCCTACGAGCAGTACTTC. As protein: CSARSRGRFSYEQYF.

V is TRBV29-1 and J is TRBJ1-1; possible D gene TRBD1, 6 bases. CDR1 SQVTM and CDR2 ANQGSEA come from the germline V gene. The CDR3 loop spans 14 amino acids. V lost 6 bases and J lost 1, with 15 bases in between. CDR3 in DNA: TGCAGCGTGGAGTGGGGGCTTGAGAACACTGAAGCTTTCTTT. It is translated as CSVEWGLENTEAFF.

The V call is TRBV9, the J call TRBJ1-1; possible D gene TRBD1, 5 bases. Trimming removed 0 bases at V and 1 base at J, with 10 bases between. CDR1 is SGDLS, CDR2 YYNGEE, per germline. There are 15 residues in the CDR3. The CDR3 is CASSVGGHQNTEAFF. CDR3 in DNA: TGTGCCAGCAGCGTAGGTGGACACCAGAACACTGAAGCTTTCTTT.

The V gene is TRBV5-6, the J gene TRBJ2-3; 10 bases agree with TRBD2. The CDR3 contains 16 residues. The V gene end was trimmed by 2 bases and the J gene end by 2 bases; junction bases not matched to a gene: 5. Germline CDR1 SGHDT, CDR2 YYEEEE. The CDR3 DNA reads as TGTGCCAGCAGCTTCTTAGCGGGAGGCTTCACAGATACGCAGTATTTT. Translation: CASSFLAGGFTDTQYF. Drawing the rest from reference TRBV5-6 and TRBJ2-3, the complete variable domain is DAGVTQSPTHLIKTRGQQVTLRCSPKSGHDTVSWYQQALGQGPQFIFQYYEEEERQRGNFPDRFSGHQFPNYSSELNVNALLLGDSALYLCASSFLAGGFTDTQYFGPGTRLTVL.

The chain uses TRBV6-5 and TRBJ2-7; 7 bases align to TRBD1. V dropped 6 bases and J dropped 5; count of bases not matched to a gene: 7. The CDR3 spans 13 residues. From germline, CDR1 is MNHEY and CDR2 SVGAGI. This CDR3 is CASSYGTVNEQYF. The CDR3 DNA sequence: TGTGCCAGCAGCTACGGGACAGTGAACGAGCAGTACTTC.

The CDR3, as DNA: TGCAGTGCCCAAGGTCCCAGCGCAAATGAGCAGTTCTTC. Protein: CSAQGPSANEQFF. The chain employs TRBV20-1 and TRBJ2-1; D is unresolved. With 6 bases removed from V and 7 bases from J, the gap between germline ends came to 16 bases. CDR1 and CDR2 (germline): DFQATT, SNEGSKA (reference sequence). The CDR3 has 13 residues.

The chain couples TRBV5-6 to TRBJ1-4; D gene ambiguous. The germline CDR1 and CDR2 sequences are SGHDT and YYEEEE. The CDR3 length is 15 residues. Deletions cut 3 bases from V and 6 bases from J, with 15 bases between. The CDR3 sequence: CASSSPTAADEKLFF. In nucleotides, the CDR3 is TGTGCCAGCAGCTCACCGACGGCCGCTGATGAAAAACTGTTTTTT.

This chain's CDR3 is CAGQSSYEQYF. The CDR3 DNA is TGTGCCGGTCAAAGCTCCTACGAGCAGTACTTC. V usage is TRBV30 and J usage is TRBJ2-7, with D hard to call. CDR3 length: 11 residues. Trimming removed 8 bases from V and 0 bases from J, with 8 bases in between. Per the germline V gene, CDR1 is GTSNPN and CDR2 is SVGIG (reference sequence).

J is TRBJ2-7 and V is TRBV30; D unclear. The CDR3 has 13 residues. The V gene's germline CDR1 is GTSNPN and CDR2 SVGIG (reference sequence). Trimming cost V 2 bases and J 5 bases, with 13 bases left between them. CDR3 nucleotides: TGTGCCTGGAGTACGGGTTTTGGCGACGAGCAGTACTTC. The encoded protein is CAWSTGFGDEQYF.